This entry lists 8 T cell receptor beta chains sequenced from one sample in a study of CD8 T cells in ankylosing spondylitis. Points from the study as a whole: A motif in TCR beta, a set of about eight highly homologous variants, appeared characteristic of ankylosing spondylitis blood.

TCRdb reanalysed the 5' RACE reads using MiXCR and keeps one entry per CDR3 protein. The top ten hold approximately 1% of the sample, which has approximately 400,000 distinct CDR3 sequences, roughly 18% seen once. Their antigen targets remain unknown. The sample taken for sequencing was blood, either unsorted or a sorted T cell fraction (not recorded which). All receptors come from a male donor with ankylosing spondylitis.

The rearrangement joins TRBV7-2 to TRBJ1-6; D might be TRBD1 (5 bases). This CDR3 region has 14 residues. The V and J ends lost 0 bases and 9 bases respectively, with 9 bases between them. Germline V lookup: CDR1 SGHTA, CDR2 FQGNSA. The CDR3 nucleotides are TGTGCCAGCAGCTTAGCCAGGGCCAGTTCACCCCTCCACTTT. It translates to CASSLARASSPLHF.

A few counts support this clonotype. V is TRBV12-3 or TRBV12-4 and J is TRBJ2-6; TRBD1 matches at 7 bases. The CDR3 is 17 residues long. After removal of 9 bases from V and 2 bases from J, the junction contained 13 bases not matched to a gene. CDR3 protein: CASDSRQGTTGANVLTF. CDR3 sequence (DNA): TGTGCCAGTGACTCGAGACAGGGAACTACTGGGGCCAACGTCCTGACTTTC.

This clonotype was detected only a few times. The V and J genes are TRBV13 and TRBJ1-2; D remains ambiguous. CDR3 length: 12 residues. The germline V gene encodes CDR1 PRHDT and CDR2 FYEKMQ (reference sequence). V was clipped by 4 bases and J by 8 bases, with 11 bases between them. This CDR3 reads CASSSTQVGYTF. For the CDR3, the DNA is TGTGCCAGCAGCTCTACCCAAGTAGGCTACACCTTC.

The V and J genes are TRBV7-9 and TRBJ2-2; TRBD2 might be the D (6 bases). Germline-derived CDR1 and CDR2 are SEHNR and FQNEAQ (reference sequence). Trimming removed 1 base at V and 5 bases at J, with 14 bases between. This CDR3 is 16 amino acids long. The CDR3: CASSLVGGAGTGELFF. The DNA of the CDR3 is TGTGCCAGCAGCTTAGTTGGCGGGGCTGGAACCGGGGAGCTGTTTTTT.

The J gene is TRBJ1-1, the V gene TRBV5-6; D is perhaps TRBD1 (5 bases). The germline V gene has CDR1 SGHDT and CDR2 YYEEEE. The V and J ends lost 1 base and 4 bases respectively, with 11 bases between them. CDR3 length equals 14 residues. As DNA, the CDR3 is TGTGCCAGCAGCTTGAGATGGGGCCGCACTGAAGCTTTCTTT. Its protein product is CASSLRWGRTEAFF.

The chain is built from TRBV18 and TRBJ1-1; D uncertain. Germline assignment: CDR1 KGHSH and CDR2 LQKENI. CDR3 size: 14 residues. With 3 bases removed from V and 0 bases from J, the gap between germline ends came to 8 bases. For the CDR3, the DNA is TGTGCCAGCTCACCGGAGGGATTGAACACTGAAGCTTTCTTT. Translating gives CASSPEGLNTEAFF.

DNA for the CDR3: TGTGCCAGCACTGAGCTCGGACTAGCGGCAGATACGCAGTATTTT. Translated: CASTELGLAADTQYF. The chain couples TRBV12-3 or TRBV12-4 to TRBJ2-3, with 10 bases aligning to TRBD2. This CDR3 spans 15 amino acids. V was pared by 7 bases and J by 4 bases, with 8 bases of the junction left unmatched.

J is TRBJ2-4 and V is TRBV7-6; TRBD1 is a possible D gene (5 bases). The CDR3 totals 15 residues. The V and J ends lost 3 bases and 0 bases respectively, with 9 bases between them. The germline V gene has CDR1 SGHVS and CDR2 FNYEAQ. CDR3 in DNA: TGTGCCAGCAGCTTGGGGCCCCAAGCCAAAAACATTCAGTACTTC. This encodes CASSLGPQAKNIQYF.